This TCR beta chain derives from a study of shared clonotypes between healthy human individuals. The table came from immunoSEQ multiplex PCR; TCRdb's copy has only in-frame clones and leaves some out. The table includes roughly 2.5 million clones, just over 90% detected once. CDR1 and CDR2 from the germline V gene are MNHEY and SVGAGI. The ends were cut back, 6 bases at V and 3 bases at J, with 17 bases in the middle. The CDR3 consists of 15 residues. The clonotype originates from a man aged 18 to 35 in good health. Sequencing input: naive CD4+ T cells sorted from blood. Regarding subset: CD45RA+ positively selected. This chain connects TRBV6-5 to TRBJ1-1; D remains unclear. The CDR3 region has the DNA TGTGCCAGCAGCCTTAGTCACAGCCCCTACACTGAAGCTTTCTTT. This encodes CASSLSHSPYTEAFF.